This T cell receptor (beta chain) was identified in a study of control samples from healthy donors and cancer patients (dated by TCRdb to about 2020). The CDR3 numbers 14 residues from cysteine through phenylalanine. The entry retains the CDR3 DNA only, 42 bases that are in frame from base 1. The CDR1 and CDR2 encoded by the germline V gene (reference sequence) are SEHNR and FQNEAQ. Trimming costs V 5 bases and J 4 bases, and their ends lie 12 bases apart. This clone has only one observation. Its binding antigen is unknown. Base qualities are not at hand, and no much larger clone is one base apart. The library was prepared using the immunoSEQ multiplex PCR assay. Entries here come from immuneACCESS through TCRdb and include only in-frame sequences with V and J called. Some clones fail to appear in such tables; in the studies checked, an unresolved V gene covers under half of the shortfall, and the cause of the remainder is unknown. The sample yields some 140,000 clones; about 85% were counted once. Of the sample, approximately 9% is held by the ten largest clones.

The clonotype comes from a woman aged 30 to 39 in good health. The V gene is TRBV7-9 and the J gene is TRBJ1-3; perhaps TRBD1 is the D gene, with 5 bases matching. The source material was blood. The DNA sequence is TGTGCCAGCAGCACGGGGGACGGAGGAAACACCATATATTTT. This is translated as CASSTGDGGNTIYF.